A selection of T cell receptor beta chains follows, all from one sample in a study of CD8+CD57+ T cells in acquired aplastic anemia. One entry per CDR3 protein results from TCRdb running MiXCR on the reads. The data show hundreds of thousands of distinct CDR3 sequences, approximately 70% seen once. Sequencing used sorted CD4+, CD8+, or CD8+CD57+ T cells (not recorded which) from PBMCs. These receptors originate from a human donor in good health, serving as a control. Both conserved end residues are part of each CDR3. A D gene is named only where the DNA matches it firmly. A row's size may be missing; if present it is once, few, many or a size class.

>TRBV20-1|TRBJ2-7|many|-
CSASRTSYEQYF
TGCAGTGCTTCGAGGACCTCCTACGAGCAGTACTTC
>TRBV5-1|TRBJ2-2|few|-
CASSLDRETGELFF
TGCGCCAGCAGCTTGGACAGGGAAACCGGGGAGCTGTTTTTT
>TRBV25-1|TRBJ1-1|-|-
CASRASGQVGTEAFF
TGTGCCAGCAGAGCTTCTGGCCAGGTGGGCACTGAAGCTTTCTTT
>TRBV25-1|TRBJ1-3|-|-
CASRTGTASSGDTIYF
TGTGCCAGCAGGACCGGGACGGCATCCTCCGGAGACACCATATATTTT
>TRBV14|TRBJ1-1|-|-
CASRVMTDTEAFF
TGTGCCAGCAGGGTCATGACAGACACTGAAGCTTTCTTT
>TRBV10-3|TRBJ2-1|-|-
CATQRGRGNEQFF
TGTGCCACCCAACGGGGGCGGGGAAATGAGCAGTTCTTC
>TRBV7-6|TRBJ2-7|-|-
CASSRDSGWGSGRF
TGTGCCAGCAGCCGAGACTCCGGCTGGGGGAGCGGGCGATTC
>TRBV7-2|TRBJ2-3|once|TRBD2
CASSLLGGGAADTQYF
TGTGCCAGCAGCCTTCTGGGCGGGGGGGCCGCTGATACGCAGTATTTT
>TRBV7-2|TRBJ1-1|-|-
CASSLVGGPGPPTAFF
TGTGCCAGCAGCTTAGTCGGGGGCCCCGGTCCCCCCACAGCTTTCTTT
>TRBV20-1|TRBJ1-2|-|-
CSASIQGWGSYTF
TGCAGTGCTAGTATCCAGGGATGGGGGAGCTACACCTTC
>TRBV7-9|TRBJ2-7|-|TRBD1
CASSLGQGLFHEQYF
TGTGCCAGCAGCTTAGGACAGGGGTTGTTCCACGAGCAGTACTTC
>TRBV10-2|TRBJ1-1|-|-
CGSVVKTGNTEAFF
TGCGGCAGCGTTGTCAAGACTGGGAACACTGAAGCTTTCTTT
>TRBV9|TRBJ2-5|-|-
CASNRGGRNPHHPQYF
TGTGCCAGCAACCGAGGCGGCCGTAATCCACACCACCCCCAGTACTTC
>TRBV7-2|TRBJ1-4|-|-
CASSLITGNDPKHFF
TGTGCCAGCAGCTTAATTACTGGGAATGATCCCAAACATTTTTTT
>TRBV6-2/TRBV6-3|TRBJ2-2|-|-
CASSSDYTGELVF
TGTGCCAGCAGTTCCGACTACACCGGGGAGCTGGTTTTT
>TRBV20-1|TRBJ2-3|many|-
CSARLPGANTDTQYF
TGCAGTGCTAGGCTCCCGGGGGCGAACACAGATACGCAGTATTTT
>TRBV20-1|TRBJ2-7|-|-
CSCSVQETQSYEQYF
TGCAGTTGCTCAGTCCAAGAGACCCAGTCCTACGAGCAGTACTTC
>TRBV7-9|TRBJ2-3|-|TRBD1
CASSPATGQGSDTQYF
TGCGCCAGCAGCCCGGCGACGGGACAGGGCTCAGATACGCAGTATTTT
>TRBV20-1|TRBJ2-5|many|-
CSARNVSTETQYF
TGCAGTGCTAGGAACGTATCGACGGAGACCCAGTACTTC
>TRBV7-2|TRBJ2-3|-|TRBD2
CASSARGVDQPQHQYF
TGTGCCAGCAGCGCCCGGGGGGTGGATCAGCCCCAGCATCAGTATTTT
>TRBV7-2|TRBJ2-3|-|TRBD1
CASSLGDRETDTQYF
TGCGCCAGCAGCTTGGGGGACAGGGAGACAGATACGCAGTATTTT
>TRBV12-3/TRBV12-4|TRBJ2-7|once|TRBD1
CASSLIAGGFYVQCF
TGTGCCAGCAGTTTGATAGCAGGGGGCTTCTACGTGCAGTGCTTC
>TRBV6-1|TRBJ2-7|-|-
CASSEVWSPEQYF
TGTGCCAGCAGTGAAGTATGGTCCCCCGAGCAGTACTTC
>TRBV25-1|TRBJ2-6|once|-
CASRADISGANVLGF
TGTGCCAGCAGGGCTGACATCTCTGGGGCCAACGTCCTGGGTTTC
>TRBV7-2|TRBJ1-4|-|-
CASSFEWVGGKLLF
TGTGCCAGCAGCTTCGAATGGGTTGGGGGAAAACTGCTTTTT
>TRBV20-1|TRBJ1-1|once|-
CSARDRKGVDTEAFF
TGCAGTGCTAGAGATCGGAAAGGGGTTGACACTGAAGCTTTCTTT
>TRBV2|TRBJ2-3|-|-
CASIRLDGNTDTQYF
TGCGCCAGCATCCGACTAGACGGGAACACAGATACGCAGTATTTT
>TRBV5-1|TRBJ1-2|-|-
CASSEGGTTPGYTF
TGCGCCAGCAGCGAGGGCGGGACGACCCCAGGCTACACCTTC
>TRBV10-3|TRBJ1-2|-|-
CAFSARDTDYGYTF
TGTGCCTTCAGTGCTCGCGACACGGACTATGGCTACACCTTC
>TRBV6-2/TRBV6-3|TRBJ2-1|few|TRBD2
CASSSLAGEIYNEQFF
TGTGCCAGCAGTTCACTAGCGGGGGAGATATACAATGAGCAGTTCTTC
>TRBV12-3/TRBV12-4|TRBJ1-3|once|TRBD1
CATPAGTASGNTIYF
TGTGCTACCCCAGCCGGGACAGCTTCTGGAAACACCATATATTTT
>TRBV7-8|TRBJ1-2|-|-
CASSLDGGHYGYTF
TGTGCCAGCAGCTTAGATGGGGGTCACTATGGCTACACCTTC
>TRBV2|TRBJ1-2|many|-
CASSGQAGGYGYTF
TGTGCCAGCAGTGGACAGGCAGGAGGGTATGGCTACACCTTC
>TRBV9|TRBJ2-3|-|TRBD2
CASSPMSTSGGEYF
TGTGCCAGCAGCCCTATGTCGACTAGCGGGGGGGAGTATTTT
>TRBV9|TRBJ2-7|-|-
CASSVVVGAYNEHF
TGTGCCAGCAGCGTAGTGGTGGGCGCGTACAATGAGCACTTC
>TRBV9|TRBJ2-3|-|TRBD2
CASSFGTSGKTRDF
TGTGCCAGCAGCTTTGGGACTAGCGGAAAAACGAGGGATTTT
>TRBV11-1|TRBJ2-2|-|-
CASGRGGGAYTGELSF
TGTGCCAGCGGCAGGGGCGGCGGGGCGTACACCGGGGAGCTGTCTTTT
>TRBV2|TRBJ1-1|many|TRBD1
CASGRTGGGGASEAFF
TGTGCCAGCGGCAGAACAGGGGGCGGGGGGGCTTCTGAAGCTTTCTTT
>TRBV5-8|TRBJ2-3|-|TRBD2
CASRWGGSHTDTQYF
TGTGCCAGCAGATGGGGGGGGTCGCACACAGATACGCAGTATTTT
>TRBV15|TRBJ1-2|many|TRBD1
CATSRVRTGGNYGYTF
TGTGCCACCAGCAGAGTTCGGACAGGGGGGAACTATGGCTACACCTTC
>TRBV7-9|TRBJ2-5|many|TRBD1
CASSLRDSFYRPDAETQYF
TGTGCCAGCAGCCTCCGGGACAGTTTCTATAGACCCGACGCGGAGACCCAGTACTTC
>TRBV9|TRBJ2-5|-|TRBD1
CASSPSGTDRWLPQYF
TGTGCCAGCAGCCCGTCCGGGACAGACCGATGGCTACCCCAGTACTTC
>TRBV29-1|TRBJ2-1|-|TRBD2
CSAGTSGYTEQFF
TGCAGTGCAGGGACTAGCGGTTACACCGAGCAGTTCTTC
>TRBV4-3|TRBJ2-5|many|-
CASSQGWEVQETQYF
TGCGCCAGCAGCCAAGGATGGGAGGTGCAAGAGACCCAGTACTTC
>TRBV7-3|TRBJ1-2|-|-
CASRQEGPQVQCYTF
TGTGCCAGCAGGCAAGAGGGCCCCCAGGTGCAGTGCTACACCTTC
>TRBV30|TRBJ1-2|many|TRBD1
CAWGQGPGVGYGYTF
TGTGCCTGGGGACAGGGGCCAGGGGTTGGCTATGGCTACACCTTC
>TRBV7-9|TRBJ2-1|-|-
CARRVAPYSEQLF
TGTGCCAGAAGGGTAGCGCCCTACAGTGAGCAGCTCTTC
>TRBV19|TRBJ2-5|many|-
CASSAPGRRGQETQYF
TGTGCCAGTAGTGCCCCGGGACGAAGGGGCCAAGAGACCCAGTACTTC
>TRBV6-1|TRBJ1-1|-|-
CASSPPSNTEAFF
TGTGCCAGCAGTCCCCCTTCGAACACTGAAGCTTTCTTT
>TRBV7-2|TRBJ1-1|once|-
CASSPRTGYQPQPFF
TGTGCCAGCAGCCCAAGGACCGGGTATCAGCCCCAGCCTTTCTTT
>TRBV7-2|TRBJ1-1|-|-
CASSQVNRGDSPLF
TGTGCCAGCAGCCAAGTGAACAGAGGAGATTCACCCCTCTTT